A single sample gave rise to the 22 T cell receptor beta chains below, sequenced in a study of cytomegalovirus exposure and HLA in healthy donors (TCRdb year 2017). Library preparation was by the immunoSEQ multiplex PCR assay. A mixture of 60 forward primers for TCR Vbeta segments and 13 reverse primers for TCR Jbeta segments was used in the multiplex PCR. This is the immuneACCESS table as TCRdb keeps it, with only in-frame sequences that have V and J called. A part of the clones is gone; compared with another copy, unresolved V genes explain less than half, and the rest is unexplained. This sample is represented by about 67,000 clones; 65% to 70% of them were singletons. Together, the top ten hold about 1.9% of the sample. The sample taken for sequencing was PBMCs. All receptors derive from a woman under 40 in good health and CMV-seronegative.

This chain uses TRBV18 with TRBJ1-1; D not resolved. Trimming shortened V by 3 bases and J by 0 bases, and 14 bases separated the two germline ends. The length of the CDR3 is 16 residues. From germline, CDR1 is KGHSH and CDR2 LQKENI. The DNA of the CDR3 is TGTGCCAGCTCACCCCAGGTGGCGGGGATGAACACTGAAGCTTTCTTT. Protein sequence: CASSPQVAGMNTEAFF.

The chain's CDR3 is CASSLGAGAGGYTF. The CDR3, as DNA: TGTGCCAGCAGCTTGGGTGCAGGGGCAGGTGGCTACACCTTC. This rearrangement joins TRBV5-5 to TRBJ1-2; TRBD1 might be the D (6 bases). CDR1 is SGHKS, CDR2 YYEKEE, per germline (reference sequence). V was cut by 0 bases and J by 7 bases, with 13 bases left in between. The CDR3 runs 14 residues.

The J gene is TRBJ2-1, the V gene TRBV5-1; 7 positions match TRBD2. Germline V gene sequence: CDR1 SGHRS, CDR2 YFSETQ. This CDR3 has 15 residues. V lost 0 bases to trimming and J lost 5 bases; unmatched junction nucleotides: 5. The CDR3 loop is CASSLESSGHNEQFF. The CDR3 bases are TGCGCCAGCAGCTTGGAGTCTAGCGGCCACAATGAGCAGTTCTTC.

The chain couples TRBV7-9 to TRBJ2-2; possible D gene TRBD2, 6 bases. The germline V gene has CDR1 SEHNR and CDR2 FQNEAQ (reference sequence). There are 15 residues in the CDR3. V was pared by 3 bases and J by 3 bases, with 11 bases between. CDR3 amino acids: CASSFHGGHTGELFF. Written as DNA, the CDR3 is TGTGCCAGCAGCTTTCACGGGGGACACACCGGGGAGCTGTTTTTT.

V is TRBV4-2 and J is TRBJ2-7; 8 nucleotides line up with TRBD2. Trimming cost V 0 bases and J 7 bases; bases outside gene matches: 17. CDR1 is LGHNA, CDR2 YNFKEQ, per germline. The CDR3 runs 18 residues. The CDR3 region is CASSQDRFDPGLVGEQYF. The DNA of the CDR3 is TGTGCCAGCAGCCAAGATCGATTTGACCCGGGACTAGTTGGGGAGCAGTACTTC.

This chain connects TRBV4-1 to TRBJ1-1; D is perhaps TRBD1 (6 bases). The CDR3 is 17 amino acids. Trimming cost V 0 bases and J 1 base, with 15 bases left between them. CDR1 is MGHRA, CDR2 YSYEKL, per germline. The CDR3 loop reads CASSQDWAGARNTEAFF. The CDR3 nucleotides are TGCGCCAGCAGCCAAGATTGGGCAGGGGCGAGGAACACTGAAGCTTTCTTT.

This chain uses TRBV5-4 with TRBJ1-1; D perhaps matches TRBD1 (5 bases). In germline, CDR1 is SGHNT, CDR2 YYREEE (reference sequence). The CDR3 runs 16 residues. V was trimmed by 4 bases and J by 3 bases, leaving 19 bases between them. CDR3 DNA: TGTGCCAGCAGCCAAGTTGGTCAGGGAAGAGACACTGAAGCTTTCTTT. Its protein is CASSQVGQGRDTEAFF.

This clone was seen a few times. This chain connects TRBV18 to TRBJ1-6, with 10 bases that match TRBD1. The V segment lost 1 base and the J segment 7 bases; nucleotides outside the gene matches: 1. The CDR3 totals 15 residues. The germline V gene has CDR1 KGHSH and CDR2 LQKENI. The CDR3 region has the DNA TGTGCCAGCTCACCACAGGGACAGGGGAATTCACCCCTCCACTTT. Its protein product is CASSPQGQGNSPLHF.

The chain recombines TRBV28 with TRBJ2-7; tentative D call: TRBD1 (6 bases). This CDR3 comprises 16 residues. Between the trimmed V and J ends, which lost 6 bases and 0 bases, there was a span of 18 bases. Looked up from germline, CDR1 is MDHEN and CDR2 is SYDVKM. CDR3 region: CASREQGVRGSYEQYF. As DNA, the CDR3 is TGTGCCAGCAGAGAACAGGGCGTCCGGGGCTCCTACGAGCAGTACTTC.

The V call is TRBV2, the J call TRBJ2-4; 12 bases match TRBD1. Germline-derived CDR1 and CDR2 are SNHLY and FYNNEI. This CDR3 spans 14 amino acids. With V trimmed by 6 bases and J by 9 bases, 6 bases remained unmatched. The CDR3 spells CASSPGTGGIIQYF. CDR3 nucleotides: TGTGCCAGCAGCCCCGGGACAGGGGGCATCATTCAGTACTTC.

The chain has TRBV27 and TRBJ1-4; D is uncertain. V was shortened by 5 bases and J by 5 bases, with 9 bases between the two germline ends. CDR3 length: 13 residues. CDR1 and CDR2 (germline): MNHEY, SMNVEV (reference sequence). CDR3 DNA: TGTGCCAGCAGTCTACGGAGAAATGAAAAACTGTTTTTT. This gives the protein CASSLRRNEKLFF.

This clone came up once. The chain combines TRBV4-3 with TRBJ2-2, with no clear D. The V end lost 0 bases, the J end lost 8 bases, and 7 bases lay between the germline ends. Looked up from germline, CDR1 is LGHNA and CDR2 is YSLEER. CDR3 length equals 13 residues. CDR3 amino acids: CASSQDAGGELFF. The CDR3 coding sequence is TGCGCCAGCAGCCAAGACGCCGGTGGGGAGCTGTTTTTT.

This clone has more than one count but fewer than ten. V gene TRBV2 combines with J gene TRBJ2-1, with 10 bases aligning to TRBD2. The CDR3 covers 14 residues. With 6 bases clipped from V and 11 bases from J, the junction kept 10 bases outside the gene matches. Germline V CDR1 and CDR2: SNHLY, FYNNEI. The chain's CDR3 is CASRPGTSVAKQFF. The CDR3 DNA is TGTGCCAGCAGACCCGGGACTAGCGTTGCCAAGCAGTTCTTC. The entire variable domain, with the rest obtained from reference TRBV2 and TRBJ2-1, is as follows: EPEVTQTPSHQVTQMGQEVILRCVPISNHLYFYWYRQILGQKVEFLVSFYNNEISEKSEIFDDQFSVERPDGSNFTLKIRSTKLEDSAMYFCASRPGTSVAKQFFGPGTRLTVL.

This sequence joins TRBV5-5 and TRBJ2-7; TRBD2 is a possible D gene (6 bases). The germline CDR1 and CDR2 sequences are SGHKS and YYEKEE (reference sequence). Trimming cost V 4 bases and J 7 bases, with 21 bases left between them. CDR3 length: 15 residues. CDR3: CASSRAGIPWGEQYF. The CDR3 nucleotides are TGTGCCAGCAGCCGGGCGGGAATCCCATGGGGTGAGCAGTACTTC.

The CDR3 nucleotides read TGCGCCAGCAGCCAAGGGATCTTGGCGGGGCGGTTGCAGACCCAGTACTTC. It encodes CASSQGILAGRLQTQYF. The J gene is TRBJ2-5, the V gene TRBV4-1, with D perhaps matching TRBD2 (6 bases). V gave up 1 base and J gave up 6 bases, with 21 bases separating them. The CDR3 extends over 17 amino acids. Germline CDR1 is MGHRA and CDR2 is YSYEKL.

The rearrangement uses TRBV7-9 and TRBJ2-1; 7 bases are a match to TRBD2. Germline V gene lookup returns CDR1 SEHNR and CDR2 FQNEAQ (reference sequence). V shed 5 bases, J shed 3 bases, and the junction held 16 bases outside the gene matches. The CDR3 runs 18 residues. In DNA form, the CDR3 reads TGTGCCAGCAGCCGGACGAAAGGCGGGGGTATGCGCTACAATGAGCAGTTCTTC. As protein: CASSRTKGGGMRYNEQFF.

The chain links TRBV19 to TRBJ2-3; no clear D. The V gene's germline CDR1 is LNHDA and CDR2 SQIVND (reference sequence). The CDR3 is 13 residues long. The ends were cut back, 5 bases at V and 7 bases at J, with 13 bases in the middle. The CDR3 is CASSANAENTQYF. The DNA for the CDR3 is TGTGCCAGTAGTGCCAACGCGGAGAATACGCAGTATTTT. The variable domain in full, completed from reference TRBV19 and TRBJ2-3, reads DGGITQSPKYLFRKEGQNVTLSCEQNLNHDAMYWYRQDPGQGLRLIYYSQIVNDFQKGDIAEGYSVSREKKESFPLTVTSAQKNPTAFYLCASSANAENTQYFGPGTRLTVL.

The chain has TRBV5-1 and TRBJ1-2, with 7 bases aligning to TRBD1. V gave up 5 bases and J gave up 2 bases; unmatched junction bases: 9. CDR3 length: 15 amino acids. Germline CDR1 reads SGHRS; CDR2 reads YFSETQ. The CDR3 loop is CASRDLTGWNYGYTF. In DNA, the CDR3 is TGCGCCAGCAGGGACCTGACAGGGTGGAACTATGGCTACACCTTC.

Only a few counts were recorded for this clone. The rearrangement uses TRBV11-2 and TRBJ2-7, with D possibly TRBD1 on 6 matching bases. The CDR3 has 15 residues. The ends were cut back, 6 bases at V and 0 bases at J, with 15 bases in the middle. Germline V gene lookup returns CDR1 SGHAT and CDR2 FQNNGV. Here the CDR3 DNA reads TGTGCCAGCAGTTACAGCCCACAGGGCTCCTACGAGCAGTACTTC. The encoded protein is CASSYSPQGSYEQYF.

The chain is built from TRBV20-1 and TRBJ2-3; D is unclear. The CDR3 runs 11 residues. V dropped 2 bases and J dropped 7 bases, with 7 bases sitting between them. The V gene's germline CDR1 is DFQATT and CDR2 SNEGSKA (reference sequence). Here the CDR3 reads CSARPDYTQYF. The CDR3 DNA reads TGCAGTGCTAGACCAGACTATACGCAGTATTTT.

This rearrangement joins TRBV7-2 to TRBJ2-5, with 9 bases lining up with TRBD1. V shed 10 bases, J shed 5 bases, and the junction held 8 bases outside the gene matches. This CDR3 is built from 13 residues. Germline V gives CDR1 SGHTA, CDR2 FQGNSA. CDR3 residues: CAISTGGTETQYF. The CDR3 DNA reads TGTGCCATCTCGACAGGGGGAACGGAGACCCAGTACTTC.

V and J are TRBV19 and TRBJ1-1; a weak D match, TRBD1 (6 bases). The CDR3 consists of 13 residues. V lost 8 bases to trimming and J lost 5 bases, with 15 bases between them. Per germline, CDR1 LNHDA and CDR2 SQIVND (reference sequence). The DNA of the CDR3 is TGTGCCAGTTTTACAGGGAGTAAGACTGAAGCTTTCTTT. It is translated as CASFTGSKTEAFF.